This T cell receptor (beta chain) was recovered during a study of T cell changes during pregnancy in multiple sclerosis. CDR3 length: 13 residues. V gave up 5 bases and J gave up 3 bases, with 11 bases separating them. Germline CDR1 MDHEN, CDR2 SYDVKM. The table came from immunoSEQ multiplex PCR; TCRdb's copy has only in-frame clones and leaves some out. The sample yields about 14,000 clones, roughly 88% seen once. Sequenced here: CD8+ T cells from peripheral blood mononuclear cells, sampled after pregnancy. This TCR derives from a female donor in good health, enrolled as a control in a pregnancy study. This chain links TRBV28 with TRBJ2-7, with D perhaps TRBD1 (6 bases). The CDR3 DNA sequence: TGTGCCAGCAGTCCTACAGGGCTCTACGAGCAGTACTTC. This encodes CASSPTGLYEQYF.